The entry below describes one TCR beta chain. The sample is drawn from a study of blood T cell repertoires in COVID-19. Study as a whole: Samples of COVID-19 (acute and convalescent) were obtained from the United States, Italy and Spain.

The data were produced by immunoSEQ multiplex PCR, yet TCRdb's version contains in-frame clones alone and is incomplete. The data contain around 400,000 clones, approximately 91% of them singletons. CDR1 is SGHTA, CDR2 FQGNSA, per germline. J was trimmed by 8 bases and V by 1 base; bases with no gene match: 5. The CDR3 contains 17 residues. This clonotype was sampled from a young woman who had been exposed to COVID-19. The sequenced sample consisted of PBMCs or T cells enriched from blood (not recorded which). The chain combines TRBV7-2 with TRBJ2-1; 16 nucleotides align to TRBD2. The CDR3 sequence: CASSLVGTSGGADEQFF. The CDR3 bases are TGTGCCAGCAGCTTAGTCGGGACTAGCGGGGGGGCGGATGAGCAGTTCTTC.